A single sample is the source of the 22 T cell receptor beta chains below, sequenced in a study of blood T cell repertoires in COVID-19. Assay: immunoSEQ multiplex PCR; the TCRdb copy retains only in-frame clones and omits some. The sample yields tens of thousands of clones, approximately 88% seen once. Sequences were obtained from peripheral blood. Receptors originate from an elderly woman with acute or convalescent COVID-19.

This clone was detected only once. The chain employs TRBV7-8 and TRBJ1-5; D ambiguous. Trimming stripped 1 base from V and 0 bases from J, with 7 bases between. The CDR3 loop spans 15 amino acids. Germline V gives CDR1 SGHVS, CDR2 FQNEAQ. DNA of the CDR3: TGTGCCAGCAGCTTAGTCATCAATAGCAATCAGCCCCAGCATTTT. Its protein product is CASSLVINSNQPQHF. Filled out from reference TRBV7-8 and TRBJ1-5, the complete variable domain reads GAGVSQSPRYKVAKRGQDVALRCDPISGHVSLFWYQQALGQGPEFLTYFQNEAQLDKSGLPSDRFFAERPEGSVSTLKIQRTQQEDSAVYLCASSLVINSNQPQHFGDGTRLSIL.

The chain has TRBV7-9 and TRBJ1-2; 7 bases are a match to TRBD1. The V segment lost 4 bases and the J segment 7 bases; nucleotides outside the gene matches: 9. This CDR3 comprises 14 residues. Germline CDR1 and CDR2: SEHNR and FQNEAQ (reference sequence). CDR3 sequence: CASSSRQGIGGYTF. CDR3 DNA sequence: TGTGCCAGCAGCTCCCGACAGGGAATCGGTGGCTACACCTTC.

This chain connects TRBV27 to TRBJ1-3; D is ambiguous. The CDR3 is 15 amino acids. With 2 bases removed from V and 0 bases from J, the gap between germline ends came to 8 bases. Per the germline V gene, CDR1 is MNHEY and CDR2 is SMNVEV (reference sequence). CDR3 DNA: TGTGCCAGCAGTTTACAGTTACGCTCTGGAAACACCATATATTTT. As protein: CASSLQLRSGNTIYF.

The genes are TRBV4-1 and TRBJ1-4, with 8 bases that match TRBD1. The CDR3 runs to 14 residues. The V and J ends lost 0 bases and 11 bases, in that order; junction bases with no gene match: 5. CDR1 and CDR2 from the germline V gene are MGHRA and YSYEKL. The CDR3 sequence is CASSQDSDREKLFF. For the CDR3, the DNA is TGCGCCAGCAGCCAAGATTCGGACAGGGAGAAACTGTTTTTT.

The J gene is TRBJ1-4, the V gene TRBV5-1, with D perhaps matching TRBD1 (6 bases). Germline V gives CDR1 SGHRS, CDR2 YFSETQ. Trimming removed 2 bases from V and 3 bases from J, with 8 bases in between. The CDR3 totals 14 residues. CDR3 in amino acids: CASSLGTSNEKLFF. The CDR3 region has the DNA TGCGCCAGCAGCTTAGGGACATCTAATGAAAAACTGTTTTTT. The full variable domain, with the rest looked up from reference TRBV5-1 and TRBJ1-4, is KAGVTQTPRYLIKTRGQQVTLSCSPISGHRSVSWYQQTPGQGLQFLFEYFSETQRNKGNFPGRFSGRQFSNSRSEMNVSTLELGDSALYLCASSLGTSNEKLFFGSGTQLSVL.

CDR3 amino acids: CASSGTSSYEQYF. CDR3 sequence (DNA): TGTGCCAGCAGTGGGACTAGCAGCTACGAGCAGTACTTC. V usage is TRBV27 and J usage is TRBJ2-7, with 9 bases matching TRBD2. CDR3 length equals 13 residues. With V trimmed by 5 bases and J by 3 bases, 2 bases remained unmatched. The germline CDR1 and CDR2 sequences are MNHEY and SMNVEV (reference sequence).

J is TRBJ2-5 and V is TRBV7-7; D perhaps matches TRBD1 (6 bases). V shed 3 bases and J shed 5 bases, with 16 bases lying between them. Germline V gives CDR1 SSHAT, CDR2 FNYEAQ (reference sequence). The CDR3 spans 15 residues. CDR3 sequence: CASSLRPQGKETQYF. DNA for the CDR3: TGTGCCAGCAGCTTGCGTCCCCAGGGGAAGGAGACCCAGTACTTC.

The V gene is TRBV6-6, the J gene TRBJ2-3; D might be TRBD2 (7 bases). The CDR3 has 14 amino acids. The V gene's germline CDR1 is MNHNY and CDR2 SVGAGI (reference sequence). The CDR3 DNA follows: TGTGCGGGGAGGGGGGGCAGCCAGGCAGATACGCAGTATTTT. Residues: CAGRGGSQADTQYF.

The rearrangement uses TRBV27 and TRBJ1-3; D unresolved. The V end lost 6 bases, the J end lost 1 base, and 7 bases lay between the germline ends. This CDR3 is 13 amino acids long. CDR1 is MNHEY and CDR2 is SMNVEV in the germline V gene (reference sequence). Here the CDR3 reads CASSELSGNTIYF. In nucleotides, the CDR3 is TGTGCCAGCAGCGAGTTATCTGGAAACACCATATATTTT.

This clone has just a few counts. The chain combines TRBV29-1 with TRBJ1-2; D might be TRBD1 (6 bases). This CDR3 has 8 amino acids. Germline V gene data show CDR1 as SQVTM and CDR2 as ANQGSEA. The CDR3 is CKGDGYTF. CDR3 bases: TGCAAGGGGGATGGCTACACCTTC. Supplemented by reference TRBV29-1 and TRBJ1-2, the full variable domain reads SAVISQKPSRDICQRGTSLTIQCQVDSQVTMMFWYRQQPGQSLTLIATANQGSEATYESGFVIDKFPISRPNLTFSTLTVSNMSPEDSSIYLCKGDGYTFGSGTRLTVV.

The chain recombines TRBV18 with TRBJ1-2; D unclear. Germline CDR1 and CDR2: KGHSH and LQKENI. Trimming removed 2 bases at V and 5 bases at J, with 12 bases between. This CDR3 region has 14 residues. CDR3 amino acids: CASSPTGFPYGYTF. The CDR3 nucleotides are TGTGCCAGCTCACCAACGGGGTTCCCTTATGGCTACACCTTC.

The count of this clone is one. This CDR3 is also generated by other DNA sequences in the sample. The rearrangement uses TRBV7-2 and TRBJ1-4; TRBD1 is a possible D gene (6 bases). V gave up 3 bases and J gave up 5 bases, with 13 bases separating them. The CDR3 covers 15 residues. Looked up from germline, CDR1 is SGHTA and CDR2 is FQGNSA. In nucleotides, the CDR3 is TGTGCCAGCAGCTTGGGGGGGCGCGGGAATGAAAAACTGTTTTTT. This encodes CASSLGGRGNEKLFF.

The chain combines TRBV14 with TRBJ2-1, with TRBD2 identical over 15 bases. Germline V gene lookup returns CDR1 SGHDN and CDR2 FVKESK. This CDR3 spans 16 amino acids. With 4 bases clipped from V and 3 bases from J, the junction kept 1 base outside the gene matches. The CDR3 DNA is TGTGCCAGCAGCCGGACTAGCGGGGGGGTCTACAATGAGCAGTTCTTC. It specifies CASSRTSGGVYNEQFF.

The chain carries TRBV6-5 and TRBJ1-1; the D is unclear. The CDR3 is made up of 12 amino acids. The ends were cut back, 7 bases at V and 5 bases at J, with 11 bases in the middle. CDR1 and CDR2 from the germline V gene are MNHEY and SVGAGI. Written as DNA, the CDR3 is TGTGCCAGCACCGTAGAGCGGACTGAAGCTTTCTTT. The encoded protein is CASTVERTEAFF.

V usage is TRBV5-1 and J usage is TRBJ2-2; 9 bases map to TRBD1. The CDR3 sequence is 15 residues long. J gave up 6 bases and V 1 base, and 4 bases lay outside the gene matches. The germline CDR1 and CDR2 sequences are SGHRS and YFSETQ. CDR3 in amino acids: CASSLIGQGSGELFF. CDR3 DNA: TGCGCCAGCAGCTTGATTGGACAGGGGTCCGGGGAGCTGTTTTTT.

The chain is built from TRBV27 and TRBJ1-1; D may be TRBD1 (6 bases). Per germline, CDR1 MNHEY and CDR2 SMNVEV (reference sequence). V shed 4 bases and J shed 7 bases, with 16 bases lying between them. The length of the CDR3 is 14 residues. The CDR3 DNA reads as TGTGCCAGCAGTTCTAGGGGGGGGCTAGGTGAAGCTTTCTTT. Protein: CASSSRGGLGEAFF.

CDR3 nucleotides: TGTGCCAGCTCACCAGCGGGATTCGGAGGTGAGCAGTTCTTC. Its translation: CASSPAGFGGEQFF. This chain joins TRBV18 and TRBJ2-1; D may be TRBD2 (6 bases). The germline V gene has CDR1 KGHSH and CDR2 LQKENI. The CDR3 length is 14 residues. V dropped 2 bases and J dropped 9 bases, with 14 bases sitting between them.

The rearrangement links TRBV2 to TRBJ1-5, with TRBD1 matching over 10 bases. This CDR3 spans 15 amino acids. The ends lost 4 bases at V and 6 bases at J; junction bases unmatched: 6. Germline V gene sequence: CDR1 SNHLY, CDR2 FYNNEI. The CDR3 nucleotides read TGTGCCAGCAGTGCCCGGGACAGGGGAGGTCAGCCCCAGCATTTT. This translates into CASSARDRGGQPQHF.

The genes are TRBV19 and TRBJ2-3; D not certain. V gave up 4 bases and J gave up 5 bases, with 4 bases separating them. This CDR3 contains 11 residues. Germline V gene data show CDR1 as LNHDA and CDR2 as SQIVND (reference sequence). This CDR3 is CASSTGDTQYF. The CDR3 DNA reads TGTGCCAGTAGTACCGGAGATACGCAGTATTTT.

This sequence joins TRBV11-2 and TRBJ2-3, with a weak D call TRBD1 (5 bases). This CDR3 comprises 14 residues. Trimming pared 4 bases from V and 6 bases from J, leaving 14 bases between. Germline-derived CDR1 and CDR2 are SGHAT and FQNNGV. The CDR3 is CASSSRVQGDTQYF. CDR3 nucleotide sequence: TGTGCCAGCAGCTCAAGGGTTCAGGGTGATACGCAGTATTTT.

The genes are TRBV28 and TRBJ2-1; 8 bases fit TRBD2. V lost 7 bases, J lost 0 bases, and 8 bases stayed unmatched. The V gene's germline CDR1 is MDHEN and CDR2 SYDVKM. The CDR3 loop spans 16 amino acids. Written as DNA, the CDR3 is TGTGCCAGCACCCTAGCGGCGGGGGGCTCCTACAATGAGCAGTTCTTC. Translated: CASTLAAGGSYNEQFF.

The CDR3 loop reads CATTGVQSYNEQFF. CDR3 coding DNA: TGTGCCACGACCGGGGTTCAGTCCTACAATGAGCAGTTCTTC. The chain carries TRBV19 and TRBJ2-1; possibly TRBD2 for D (5 bases). This CDR3 region has 14 residues. V was pared by 10 bases and J by 1 base, with 14 bases between. Germline V gene sequence: CDR1 LNHDA, CDR2 SQIVND (reference sequence). Looking up the rest from reference TRBV19 and TRBJ2-1 gives the full variable domain: DGGITQSPKYLFRKEGQNVTLSCEQNLNHDAMYWYRQDPGQGLRLIYYSQIVNDFQKGDIAEGYSVSREKKESFPLTVTSAQKNPTAFYLCATTGVQSYNEQFFGPGTRLTVL.